Following are 26 T cell receptor beta chains from one sample sequenced in a study of OX40 agonist ivuxolimab in advanced cancers. The assay was immunoSEQ multiplex PCR, and TCRdb's table has in-frame clones only and misses some. The sample lists approximately 19,000 clones, around 80% seen once, with 14% in the top ten. The source was CD4+ or CD8+ T cells sorted from blood, collected in a trial of the OX40 agonist ivuxolimab. Source of these receptors: an adult with an advanced solid tumor such as melanoma, head and neck, liver or kidney cancer.

This clone was seen a handful of times. The chain carries TRBV1 and TRBJ2-5; no check of the table's D call, TRBD1, against the DNA was made. TRBV1 is deemed a pseudogene. The length of the CDR3 is 17 residues. Here the CDR3 reads CTSRGREPGQGRETQYF. The CDR3 DNA reads TGCACCAGCAGGGGAAGGGAGCCGGGACAGGGACGAGAGACCCAGTACTTC.

The chain recombines TRBV28 with TRBJ1-2, with 9 bases aligning to TRBD1. Per germline, CDR1 MDHEN and CDR2 SYDVKM. This CDR3 is 14 amino acids long. The V gene end was trimmed by 5 bases and the J gene end by 2 bases; junction bases not matched to a gene: 3. The CDR3 loop is CASSRGQGNYGYTF. Written as DNA, the CDR3 is TGTGCCAGCAGTAGGGGACAGGGAAACTATGGCTACACCTTC.

The rearrangement uses TRBV6-6 and TRBJ1-6; TRBD1 agrees at 7 bases. Germline lookup yields CDR1 MNHNY and CDR2 SVGAGI (reference sequence). V dropped 6 bases and J dropped 0; count of bases not matched to a gene: 5. The CDR3 extends over 16 amino acids. CDR3 protein: CASRSDRSSYNSPLHF. As DNA, the CDR3 is TGTGCCAGCAGATCGGACAGGAGCTCCTATAATTCACCCCTCCACTTT.

The CDR3 DNA reads TGTGCCAGCAGCCGAGGGGGTACGGGGAGAGAGACCCAGTACTTC. It is translated as CASSRGGTGRETQYF. The J gene is TRBJ2-5, the V gene TRBV7-9; TRBD1 might be the D (6 bases). The CDR3 is made up of 15 amino acids. Germline values: CDR1 SEHNR, CDR2 FQNEAQ (reference sequence). Trimming cost V 5 bases and J 4 bases, with 17 bases left between them.

This clone was counted only a few times. The rearrangement uses TRBV11-1 and TRBJ2-2, with 7 bases lining up with TRBD1. The J segment lost 5 bases and the V segment lost 9 bases, leaving 6 bases of the junction unmatched. This CDR3 comprises 13 residues. The germline gives CDR1 SGHAT, CDR2 FQDESV (reference sequence). Written as DNA, the CDR3 is TGTGCCAGTAGACAGGGTAGGACCGGGGAGCTGTTTTTT. Its protein product is CASRQGRTGELFF.

This clone was seen just once. The chain has TRBV7-8 and TRBJ1-1; unclear D gene. V was trimmed by 3 bases and J by 1 base, leaving 9 bases between them. There are 14 residues in the CDR3. The V gene's germline CDR1 is SGHVS and CDR2 FQNEAQ. CDR3 protein: CASSFGQSNTEAFF. CDR3 in DNA: TGTGCCAGCAGCTTCGGGCAGTCGAACACTGAAGCTTTCTTT.

V is TRBV11-1 and J is TRBJ2-7; 11 bases match TRBD1. After removal of 6 bases from V and 3 bases from J, the junction contained 7 bases not matched to a gene. The CDR3 spans 15 residues. Germline CDR1 and CDR2: SGHAT and FQDESV (reference sequence). CDR3 nucleotides: TGTGCCAGCAGTCCGACCGGGACAGGGGGCTACGAGCAGTACTTC. Its translation: CASSPTGTGGYEQYF.

This clone was recorded once. This chain uses TRBV25-1 with TRBJ2-2; 10 bases match TRBD1. Germline V gene lookup returns CDR1 MGHDK and CDR2 SYGVNS. Trimming at V came to 6 bases and at J to 5 bases, leaving 3 bases not matched to a gene. The CDR3 sequence is 14 residues long. Here the CDR3 reads CASRGQGGTGELFF. The CDR3, as DNA: TGTGCCAGCAGAGGACAGGGGGGGACCGGGGAGCTGTTTTTT.

About this clone itself: A read error may account for a junction end that differs from germline. The CDR3 DNA reads as TGCGCCAGCGGTCAGGTGCCGTATTCACCCCTCCACTTT. This codes for CASGQVPYSPLHF. The rearrangement links TRBV23-1 to TRBJ1-6; D not certain. TRBV23-1 is known as an ORF, though its function is uncertain. The CDR3 is 13 residues long.

The chain uses TRBV19 and TRBJ2-3, with a possible D match to TRBD2 (5 bases). CDR1 and CDR2 (germline): LNHDA, SQIVND (reference sequence). V shed 7 bases and J shed 4 bases, with 12 bases lying between them. This CDR3 comprises 13 residues. The DNA for the CDR3 is TGTGCCAGTAACGGAGGCTGGGCAGATACGCAGTATTTT. It specifies CASNGGWADTQYF.

The chain couples TRBV18 to TRBJ2-5; 10 bases fit TRBD1. The J call may not be correct, given that the DNA end is closer to TRBJ2-7. This CDR3 is built from 15 residues. CDR1 KGHSH and CDR2 LQKENI come from the germline V gene. Written as DNA, the CDR3 is TGTGCCAGCTCACGCTCCCGGGACAGGGGTCTCGAGCAGTACTTC. The encoded protein is CASSRSRDRGLEQYF.

The chain links TRBV19 to TRBJ1-2; no definite D call. CDR3 length: 13 residues. V gave up 3 bases and J gave up 2 bases, with 7 bases separating them. The V gene's germline CDR1 is LNHDA and CDR2 SQIVND (reference sequence). The DNA of the CDR3 is TGTGCCAGTAGTATCGGGAGCAACTATGGCTACACCTTC. Translated: CASSIGSNYGYTF.

The V gene is TRBV30, the J gene TRBJ1-6; no firm D call. The CDR3 length is 13 residues. The V and J ends lost 2 bases and 5 bases respectively, with 7 bases between them. Germline V gene data show CDR1 as GTSNPN and CDR2 as SVGIG (reference sequence). This CDR3 is CAWSPVHNSPLHF. The CDR3 DNA reads TGTGCCTGGAGTCCGGTACATAATTCACCCCTCCACTTT.

This chain uses TRBV20-1 with TRBJ2-1, with D maybe TRBD1 (5 bases). The germline gives CDR1 DFQATT, CDR2 SNEGSKA (reference sequence). The CDR3 has 11 amino acids. V lost 4 bases to trimming and J lost 5 bases, with 6 bases between them. CDR3 sequence: CSAKQDNEQFF. The DNA of the CDR3 is TGCAGTGCTAAACAGGACAATGAGCAGTTCTTC.

The gene calls are TRBV7-9 and TRBJ2-7, with TRBD1 matching 9 bases. CDR3 size: 13 residues. The germline V gene has CDR1 SEHNR and CDR2 FQNEAQ (reference sequence). V trimming: 5 bases; J trimming: 5 bases; junction bases outside the gene matches: 4. CDR3 region: CASSLTGGDEQYF. The CDR3 DNA sequence: TGTGCCAGCAGCCTGACAGGGGGTGACGAGCAGTACTTC.

The J gene is TRBJ1-1, the V gene TRBV15; possibly TRBD1 for D (5 bases). The germline V gene encodes CDR1 LNHNV and CDR2 YYDKDF (reference sequence). V dropped 0 bases and J dropped 6 bases, with 11 bases sitting between them. The CDR3 runs 14 residues. DNA of the CDR3: TGTGCCACCAGCAGAGATGGCAGGGATCCTGAAGCTTTCTTT. This gives the protein CATSRDGRDPEAFF.

V is TRBV5-1 and J is TRBJ2-5; D uncertain. The CDR3 contains 13 residues. V was cut by 4 bases and J by 6 bases, with 13 bases left in between. Germline V CDR1 and CDR2: SGHRS, YFSETQ. The CDR3 DNA reads TGCGCCAGCAGCCCCGGGCCAAGCCAGACCCAGTACTTC. Translation gives CASSPGPSQTQYF.

This clone was detected only once. The chain couples TRBV9 to TRBJ2-7; the match to TRBD2 covers 9 bases. The CDR3 is made up of 16 amino acids. The trim removed 0 bases at V and 3 bases at J, leaving 7 bases unmatched. Germline V lookup: CDR1 SGDLS, CDR2 YYNGEE. CDR3 bases: TGTGCCAGCAGCGTAGGGGCTAGCGGGACTTACTACGAGCAGTACTTC. Protein product: CASSVGASGTYYEQYF.

The chain employs TRBV28 and TRBJ2-3; D is unclear. Germline V gene data show CDR1 as MDHEN and CDR2 as SYDVKM. This CDR3 is 15 amino acids long. V shed 4 bases and J shed 3 bases, with 14 bases lying between them. The CDR3 DNA sequence: TGTGCCAGCAGTTCATCCGGGCCAAATACAGATACGCAGTATTTT. Its translation is CASSSSGPNTDTQYF.

The rearrangement joins TRBV5-1 to TRBJ1-1; weak D call: TRBD1 (6 bases). The CDR3 is 11 residues long. CDR1 is SGHRS, CDR2 YFSETQ, per germline. The V end lost 0 bases, the J end lost 11 bases, and 8 bases lay between the germline ends. CDR3 nucleotide sequence: TGCGCCAGCAGCTTGGGGCAGGGGGCTTTCTTT. This codes for CASSLGQGAFF.

This chain joins TRBV15 and TRBJ1-6, with D possibly TRBD1 on 5 matching bases. The CDR3 runs 16 residues. The V gene's germline CDR1 is LNHNV and CDR2 YYDKDF (reference sequence). The V and J ends lost 9 bases and 0 bases respectively, with 15 bases between them. CDR3 nucleotides: TGTGCCACGGGGGACCTTCTTAGCTCCTATAATTCACCCCTCCACTTT. It translates to CATGDLLSSYNSPLHF. The variable domain in full, with the rest retrieved from reference TRBV15 and TRBJ1-6, is DAMVIQNPRYQVTQFGKPVTLSCSQTLNHNVMYWYQQKSSQAPKLLFHYYDKDFNNEADTPDNFQSRRPNTSFCFLDIRSPGLGDTAMYLCATGDLLSSYNSPLHFGNGTRLTVT.

The chain couples TRBV4-3 to TRBJ1-4, with 9 bases matching TRBD1. This CDR3 has 18 amino acids. The germline gives CDR1 LGHNA, CDR2 YSLEER. J gave up 0 bases and V 1 base, and 6 bases lay outside the gene matches. The CDR3 DNA reads TGCGCCAGCAGCCAAGTAGGACAGGGGAAATCAACTAATGAAAAACTGTTTTTT. Amino acids: CASSQVGQGKSTNEKLFF.

This clone was observed a few times. The chain uses TRBV10-1 and TRBJ1-5; D unresolved. Germline CDR1 reads WNHNN; CDR2 reads SYGVQD (reference sequence). V was pared by 0 bases and J by 7 bases, with 7 bases between. This CDR3 is 13 amino acids long. The CDR3 loop reads CASSESLVQPQHF. Written as DNA, the CDR3 is TGCGCCAGCAGTGAGTCTTTAGTGCAGCCCCAGCATTTT.

In regard to this clone: The sample carries other DNA sequences with the same CDR3. The CDR3 reads CASSSPGQGSYEQYF. In DNA, the CDR3 is TGTGCCAGCAGCTCCCCGGGACAGGGGTCCTACGAGCAGTACTTC. The chain employs TRBV13 and TRBJ2-7; 10 bases agree with TRBD1. CDR3 size: 15 residues. The V gene end was trimmed by 4 bases and the J gene end by 1 base; junction bases not matched to a gene: 4. Germline CDR1 and CDR2: PRHDT and FYEKMQ (reference sequence). The complete variable domain, with remaining parts taken from reference TRBV13 and TRBJ2-7, reads AAGVIQSPRHLIKEKRETATLKCYPIPRHDTVYWYQQGPGQDPQFLISFYEKMQSDKGSIPDRFSAQQFSDYHSELNMSSLELGDSALYFCASSSPGQGSYEQYFGPGTRLTVT.

CDR3 in DNA: TGTGCCAGCATCAACCCCACGAGGGGTCGGAGTCAGCCCCAGCATTTT. As protein: CASINPTRGRSQPQHF. The chain has TRBV28 and TRBJ1-5, with D tentatively TRBD1 (5 bases). CDR1 is MDHEN and CDR2 is SYDVKM in the germline V gene. V was cut by 7 bases and J by 6 bases, with 22 bases left in between. The CDR3 extends over 16 amino acids.

The chain carries TRBV2 and TRBJ1-1, with a possible D match to TRBD1 (5 bases). CDR3 length: 13 residues. V was pared by 7 bases and J by 6 bases, with 15 bases between. Germline values: CDR1 SNHLY, CDR2 FYNNEI. CDR3 loop: CASTGDLGSEAFF. The CDR3 DNA follows: TGTGCCAGCACGGGGGACCTGGGGTCTGAAGCTTTCTTT.